The present T cell receptor beta chain was sequenced within a study of technical replicates of blood from a few donors. Using immunoSEQ multiplex PCR, the repertoire was profiled, and TCRdb retains in-frame clones only, with some absent. The table has 65,000 to 95,000 clones, roughly 98% seen once; the top ten hold approximately 0.15%. Sequencing used T cells isolated from PBMCs. The receptor comes from a human donor in good health.

The CDR3, as DNA: TGTGCCAGCTCGGGTCGTTCGGAATATGGCTACACCTTC. Translating it yields CASSGRSEYGYTF. V usage is TRBV6-5 and J usage is TRBJ1-2; D not certain. CDR1 is MNHEY, CDR2 SVGAGI, per germline. CDR3 length equals 13 residues. V was trimmed by 8 bases and J by 5 bases, leaving 15 bases between them.